Detailed here is one T cell receptor (beta chain). This entry comes from a study of blood T cell repertoires in COVID-19. The CDR3 covers 17 residues. Germline loops: CDR1 LGHNA, CDR2 YSLEER. V gave up 0 bases and J gave up 5 bases; unmatched junction bases: 5. Sequencing was performed with immunoSEQ multiplex PCR; in TCRdb, only in-frame clones are kept and a portion is missing. The data contain 53,000 or so clones, approximately 80% of them singletons. This chain connects TRBV4-3 to TRBJ1-6, with 9 bases lining up with TRBD1. This sequence was found in a human donor in a cohort sampled during active COVID-19. Specimen: peripheral blood. The CDR3 sequence: CASSQDRGTGNNSPLHF. The CDR3 region has the DNA TGCGCCAGCAGCCAAGATAGGGGGACAGGGAATAATTCACCCCTCCACTTT.